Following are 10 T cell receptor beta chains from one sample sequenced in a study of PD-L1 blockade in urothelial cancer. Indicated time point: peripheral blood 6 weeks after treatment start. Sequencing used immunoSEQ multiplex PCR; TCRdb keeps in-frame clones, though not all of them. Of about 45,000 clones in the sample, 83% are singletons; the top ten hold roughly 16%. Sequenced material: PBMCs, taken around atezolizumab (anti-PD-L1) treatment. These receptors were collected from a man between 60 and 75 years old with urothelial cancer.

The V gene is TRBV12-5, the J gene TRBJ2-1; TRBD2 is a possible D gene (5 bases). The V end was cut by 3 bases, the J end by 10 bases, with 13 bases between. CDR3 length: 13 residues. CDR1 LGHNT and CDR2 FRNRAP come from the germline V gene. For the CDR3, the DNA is TGTGCTAGTGGTTTAGGGTTCGGGGAAGAGCAGTTCTTC. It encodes CASGLGFGEEQFF.

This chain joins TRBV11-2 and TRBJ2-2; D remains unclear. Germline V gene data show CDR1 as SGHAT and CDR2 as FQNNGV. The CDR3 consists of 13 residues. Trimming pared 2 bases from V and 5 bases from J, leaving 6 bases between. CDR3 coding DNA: TGTGCCAGCAGCTTATGGCTTACCGGGGAGCTGTTTTTT. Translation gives CASSLWLTGELFF.

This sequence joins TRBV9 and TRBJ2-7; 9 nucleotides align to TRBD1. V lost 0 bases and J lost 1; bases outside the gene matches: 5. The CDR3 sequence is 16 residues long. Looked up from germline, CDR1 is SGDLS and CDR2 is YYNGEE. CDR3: CASSVEGGQGSYEQYF. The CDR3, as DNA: TGTGCCAGCAGCGTAGAGGGAGGACAGGGGTCCTACGAGCAGTACTTC.

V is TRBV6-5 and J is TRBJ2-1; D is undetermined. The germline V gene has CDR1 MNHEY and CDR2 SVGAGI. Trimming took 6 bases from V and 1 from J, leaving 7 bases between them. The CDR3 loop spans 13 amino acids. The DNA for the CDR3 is TGTGCCAGCAGAAGAACTTCCTACAATGAGCAGTTCTTC. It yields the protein CASRRTSYNEQFF.

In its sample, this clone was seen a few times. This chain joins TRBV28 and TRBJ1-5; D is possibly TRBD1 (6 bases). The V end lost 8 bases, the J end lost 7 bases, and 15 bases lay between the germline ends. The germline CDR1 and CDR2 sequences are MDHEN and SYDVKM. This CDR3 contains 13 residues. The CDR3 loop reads CASGTRGGQPQHF. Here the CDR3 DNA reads TGTGCCAGCGGGACTCGGGGGGGCCAGCCCCAGCATTTT.

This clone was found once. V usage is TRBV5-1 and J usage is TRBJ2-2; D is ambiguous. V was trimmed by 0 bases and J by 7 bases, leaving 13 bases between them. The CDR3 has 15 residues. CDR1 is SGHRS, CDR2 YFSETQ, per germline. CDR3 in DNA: TGCGCCAGCAGCTTGGTGGCTGGGTCGGGCGGGGAGCTGTTTTTT. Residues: CASSLVAGSGGELFF.

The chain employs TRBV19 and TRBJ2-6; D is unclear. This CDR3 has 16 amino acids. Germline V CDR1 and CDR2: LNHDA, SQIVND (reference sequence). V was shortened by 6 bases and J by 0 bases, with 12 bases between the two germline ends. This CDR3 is CASRENRPSGANVLTF. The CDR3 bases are TGTGCCAGTAGGGAAAACAGACCCTCTGGGGCCAACGTCCTGACTTTC.

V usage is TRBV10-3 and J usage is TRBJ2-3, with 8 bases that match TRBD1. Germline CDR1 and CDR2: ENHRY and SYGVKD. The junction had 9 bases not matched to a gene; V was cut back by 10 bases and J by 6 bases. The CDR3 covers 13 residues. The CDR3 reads CATTRAGGDTQYF. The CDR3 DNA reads TGTGCCACCACCAGGGCAGGGGGCGATACGCAGTATTTT.

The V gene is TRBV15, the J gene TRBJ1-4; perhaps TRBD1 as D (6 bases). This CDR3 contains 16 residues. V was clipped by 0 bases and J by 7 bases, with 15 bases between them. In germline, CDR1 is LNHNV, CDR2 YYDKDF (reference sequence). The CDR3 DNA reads TGTGCCACCAGCAGAGATCTCGCAGGGGCTGGTGAAAAACTGTTTTTT. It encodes CATSRDLAGAGEKLFF.

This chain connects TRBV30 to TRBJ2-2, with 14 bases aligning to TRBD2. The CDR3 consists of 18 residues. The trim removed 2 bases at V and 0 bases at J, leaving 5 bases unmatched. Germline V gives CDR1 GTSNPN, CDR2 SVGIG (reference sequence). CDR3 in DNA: TGTGCCTGGAGTCCTCCGACTAGCGGGGGGGCGAACACCGGGGAGCTGTTTTTT. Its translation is CAWSPPTSGGANTGELFF.